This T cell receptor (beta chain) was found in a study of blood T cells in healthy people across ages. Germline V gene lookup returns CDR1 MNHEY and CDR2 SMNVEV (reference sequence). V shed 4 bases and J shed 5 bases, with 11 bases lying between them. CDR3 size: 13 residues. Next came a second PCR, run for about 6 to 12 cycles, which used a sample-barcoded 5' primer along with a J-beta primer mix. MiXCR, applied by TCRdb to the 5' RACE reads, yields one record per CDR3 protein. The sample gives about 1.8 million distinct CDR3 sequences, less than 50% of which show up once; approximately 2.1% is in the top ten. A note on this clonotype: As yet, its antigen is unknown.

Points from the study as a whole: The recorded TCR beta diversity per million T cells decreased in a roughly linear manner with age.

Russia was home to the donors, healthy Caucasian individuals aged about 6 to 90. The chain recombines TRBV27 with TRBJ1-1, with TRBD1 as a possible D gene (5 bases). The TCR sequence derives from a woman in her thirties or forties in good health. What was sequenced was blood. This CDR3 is CASSSLGETEAFF. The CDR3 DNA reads TGTGCCAGCAGTTCATTGGGGGAGACTGAAGCTTTCTTT.